The next 32 T cell receptor beta chains were all read from a single sample in a study of cytomegalovirus exposure and HLA in healthy donors. A multiplex PCR was run with 60 Vbeta primers and 13 Jbeta primers. TCRdb keeps only in-frame clones here, not all; method: immunoSEQ multiplex PCR. The sample contains some 51,000 clones, about 76% of which appear only once. The specimen was PBMCs. The receptors derive from a female donor in good health and CMV-seronegative.

This clone was seen only a few times. This chain joins TRBV6-5 and TRBJ2-7; a weak D match, TRBD1 (6 bases). Germline V gives CDR1 MNHEY, CDR2 SVGAGI. This CDR3 is 13 amino acids long. V lost 5 bases and J lost 7, with 15 bases in between. This chain's CDR3 is CASSESLGTEQYF. The DNA for the CDR3 is TGTGCCAGCAGTGAATCGTTGGGGACAGAGCAGTACTTC.

This sequence joins TRBV10-3 and TRBJ2-7; 9 bases match TRBD2. V dropped 4 bases and J dropped 5; count of bases not matched to a gene: 9. This CDR3 spans 15 amino acids. CDR1 ENHRY and CDR2 SYGVKD come from the germline V gene. In nucleotides, the CDR3 is TGTGCCATCAGTGGGGGACTAGCAACTAACAACGAGCAGTACTTC. This encodes CAISGGLATNNEQYF.

This clone has more than one count but fewer than ten. The chain employs TRBV5-5 and TRBJ2-2; 8 bases fit TRBD2. Germline CDR1 is SGHKS and CDR2 is YYEKEE (reference sequence). The V segment lost 0 bases and the J segment 3 bases; nucleotides outside the gene matches: 4. The CDR3 is made up of 16 amino acids. CDR3 in amino acids: CASSLGLAFDTGELFF. CDR3 DNA: TGTGCCAGCAGCTTGGGACTAGCGTTCGACACCGGGGAGCTGTTTTTT.

The chain links TRBV30 to TRBJ2-5; D gene ambiguous. The V gene lost 0 bases and the J gene lost 2 bases, with 7 bases spanning the gap. Germline CDR1 and CDR2: GTSNPN and SVGIG (reference sequence). This CDR3 comprises 13 residues. The CDR3 nucleotides read TGTGCCTGGAGTGTAACTCGACAAGAGACCCAGTACTTC. As protein: CAWSVTRQETQYF.

J is TRBJ2-5 and V is TRBV9; no clear D. Near its end, the DNA agrees better with TRBJ2-7, so the J call may be wrong. Germline V gene data show CDR1 as SGDLS and CDR2 as YYNGEE. The CDR3 has 15 residues. The CDR3 protein is CASSVGDLSSYEQYF. The CDR3 DNA reads TGTGCCAGCAGCGTAGGCGACTTAAGCTCCTACGAGCAGTACTTC.

The J gene is TRBJ1-2, the V gene TRBV30; D may be TRBD1 (5 bases). The CDR3 contains 13 residues. Germline V gene sequence: CDR1 GTSNPN, CDR2 SVGIG (reference sequence). V was trimmed by 4 bases and J by 5 bases, leaving 14 bases between them. The CDR3 DNA follows: TGTGCCTGGAACGGGGGGGGACCGTATGGCTACACCTTC. This codes for CAWNGGGPYGYTF.

This clone has just a few counts. This sequence joins TRBV7-2 and TRBJ2-3, with D uncertain. The CDR3 has 12 residues. Germline values: CDR1 SGHTA, CDR2 FQGNSA. The V gene lost 10 bases and the J gene lost 2 bases, with 10 bases spanning the gap. The CDR3 reads CATRPDTDTQYF. The CDR3 DNA reads as TGTGCCACTAGACCCGACACAGATACGCAGTATTTT.

The chain couples TRBV11-2 to TRBJ1-2; maybe TRBD1 (5 bases). Per the germline V gene, CDR1 is SGHAT and CDR2 is FQNNGV. This CDR3 comprises 14 residues. Trimming shortened V by 2 bases and J by 14 bases, and 21 bases separated the two germline ends. The CDR3 DNA reads as TGTGCCAGCAGCTTATACCCTTCTACGGGGGAGGAAACCTTC. This sequence encodes CASSLYPSTGEETF.

This chain uses TRBV4-3 with TRBJ1-1; 7 bases fit TRBD1. Germline V gene data show CDR1 as LGHNA and CDR2 as YSLEER. CDR3 length equals 15 residues. The ends lost 3 bases at V and 5 bases at J; junction bases unmatched: 9. CDR3 bases: TGCGCCAGCAGCCACAACAGGGGTGTGGTAACTGAAGCTTTCTTT. Translating it yields CASSHNRGVVTEAFF.

V is TRBV6-1 and J is TRBJ2-7; 10 positions agree with TRBD2. The CDR3 loop spans 15 amino acids. Germline assignment: CDR1 MNHNS and CDR2 SASEGT. J was trimmed by 4 bases and V by 7 bases; bases with no gene match: 10. DNA of the CDR3: TGTGCCAGCATGACCCTCCCAGCGGGGGGGTACGAGCAGTACTTC. Residues: CASMTLPAGGYEQYF.

This clone was recorded a few times. The rearrangement links TRBV7-9 to TRBJ2-1; TRBD2 matches 9 bases. The CDR3 contains 14 residues. V gave up 4 bases and J gave up 8 bases; unmatched junction bases: 6. Per germline, CDR1 SEHNR and CDR2 FQNEAQ (reference sequence). The chain's CDR3 is CASSSTSGWHEQFF. The CDR3 DNA is TGTGCCAGCAGCTCTACTAGCGGGTGGCATGAGCAGTTCTTC.

V is TRBV27 and J is TRBJ2-1, with D possibly TRBD1 on 6 matching bases. V gave up 3 bases and J gave up 5 bases, with 8 bases separating them. Germline CDR1 and CDR2: MNHEY and SMNVEV (reference sequence). The CDR3 contains 13 residues. For the CDR3, the DNA is TGTGCCAGCAGTTTGGACAGTGACAATGAGCAGTTCTTC. It translates to CASSLDSDNEQFF.

This chain links TRBV19 with TRBJ2-5, with 11 nucleotides matching TRBD2. CDR3 length equals 18 residues. Trimming removed 3 bases from V and 0 bases from J; junction bases left unmatched: 9. The germline V gene has CDR1 LNHDA and CDR2 SQIVND (reference sequence). Written as DNA, the CDR3 is TGTGCCAGTAGTATTTGGCTAGCGGGGGGCCTCTACCAAGAGACCCAGTACTTC. Translating gives CASSIWLAGGLYQETQYF.

This clone was detected only a few times. The CDR3 reads CASRLGQALTYNEQFF. The CDR3 nucleotides read TGTGCAAGTCGCTTAGGACAGGCTCTAACCTACAATGAGCAGTTCTTC. The V gene is TRBV12-2, the J gene TRBJ2-1; the table's D call of TRBD1 was not tested on the DNA. TRBV12-2 is designated a pseudogene. This CDR3 is built from 16 residues.

The genes are TRBV7-9 and TRBJ2-3; no clear D gene. The CDR3 is 14 residues long. Germline lookup yields CDR1 SEHNR and CDR2 FQNEAQ (reference sequence). Trimming shortened V by 3 bases and J by 1 base, and 8 bases separated the two germline ends. The CDR3 nucleotides are TGTGCCAGCAGCTTCCCGCAGGGCACAGATACGCAGTATTTT. This encodes CASSFPQGTDTQYF.

This rearrangement joins TRBV27 to TRBJ2-7; 12 bases map to TRBD1. CDR3 length equals 15 residues. J was trimmed by 5 bases and V by 2 bases; bases with no gene match: 4. Germline V gene lookup returns CDR1 MNHEY and CDR2 SMNVEV (reference sequence). In nucleotides, the CDR3 is TGTGCCAGCAGTTTAGTGGGACAGGGGGCGAACGAGCAGTACTTC. Translated: CASSLVGQGANEQYF.

This chain uses TRBV6-5 with TRBJ2-7; the match to TRBD1 covers 10 bases. The trim removed 0 bases at V and 4 bases at J, leaving 0 bases unmatched. CDR1 and CDR2 from the germline V gene are MNHEY and SVGAGI. The CDR3 sequence is 14 residues long. This chain's CDR3 is CASSYSGQGYEQYF. CDR3 bases: TGTGCCAGCAGTTACTCGGGACAGGGGTACGAGCAGTACTTC.

V and J are TRBV28 and TRBJ1-1; 7 bases match TRBD1. Per germline, CDR1 MDHEN and CDR2 SYDVKM. The ends lost 6 bases at V and 5 bases at J; junction bases unmatched: 12. CDR3 length equals 15 residues. Here the CDR3 DNA reads TGTGCCAGCAGGTTTACACAGGGGTTGGGGACTGAAGCTTTCTTT. Translating gives CASRFTQGLGTEAFF.

The genes are TRBV2 and TRBJ1-1; TRBD1 matches 8 bases. This CDR3 is built from 13 residues. With V trimmed by 7 bases and J by 5 bases, 6 bases remained unmatched. In germline, CDR1 is SNHLY, CDR2 FYNNEI. CDR3 protein: CASTRQGITEAFF. Written as DNA, the CDR3 is TGTGCCAGCACCCGACAGGGGATAACTGAAGCTTTCTTT.

The J gene is TRBJ1-4, the V gene TRBV9; 8 bases are shared with TRBD1. Trimming cost V 4 bases and J 1 base; bases outside gene matches: 3. Germline-derived CDR1 and CDR2 are SGDLS and YYNGEE. The CDR3 spans 15 residues. In DNA form, the CDR3 reads TGTGCCAGCAGCACCGACAGGGGAACTAATGAAAAACTGTTTTTT. It specifies CASSTDRGTNEKLFF. The whole variable domain, remainder taken from reference TRBV9 and TRBJ1-4, is DSGVTQTPKHLITATGQRVTLRCSPRSGDLSVYWYQQSLDQGLQFLIQYYNGEERAKGNILERFSAQQFPDLHSELNLSSLELGDSALYFCASSTDRGTNEKLFFGSGTQLSVL.

This rearrangement joins TRBV6-6 to TRBJ2-5, with 7 bases matching TRBD1. The germline V gene encodes CDR1 MNHNY and CDR2 SVGAGI (reference sequence). V was clipped by 5 bases and J by 2 bases; unmatched bases: 8. The CDR3 extends over 15 amino acids. The DNA of the CDR3 is TGTGCCAGCAGTGAGAGACAGGGTATTCAAGAGACCCAGTACTTC. Residues: CASSERQGIQETQYF.

CDR3 protein: CASSLGRVGQETQYF. In DNA, the CDR3 is TGTGCCAGCAGCTTGGGGAGGGTTGGCCAAGAGACCCAGTACTTC. The chain joins TRBV5-8 to TRBJ2-5; weak D call: TRBD2 (6 bases). This CDR3 region has 15 residues. CDR1 and CDR2 from the germline V gene are SGHTS and YDEGEE. The V and J ends lost 0 bases and 1 base respectively, with 10 bases between them.

J is TRBJ2-3 and V is TRBV4-3; 7 bases are shared with TRBD1. The V segment lost 4 bases and the J segment 3 bases; nucleotides outside the gene matches: 10. In germline, CDR1 is LGHNA, CDR2 YSLEER. The CDR3 sequence is 16 residues long. CDR3 bases: TGCGCCAGCAGCCGAGAATTGACAGGGTCAACAGATACGCAGTATTTT. It specifies CASSRELTGSTDTQYF.

A few counts support this clone. The chain is built from TRBV19 and TRBJ2-3, with 9 bases identical to TRBD2. The ends lost 10 bases at V and 1 base at J; junction bases unmatched: 3. The germline V gene encodes CDR1 LNHDA and CDR2 SQIVND (reference sequence). The CDR3 sequence is 13 residues long. The DNA for the CDR3 is TGTGCCACTGCGGGAGGGCGCACAGATACGCAGTATTTT. It is translated as CATAGGRTDTQYF.

This clone has only one observation. This chain joins TRBV5-1 and TRBJ1-2, with 7 bases lining up with TRBD1. V dropped 1 base and J dropped 8; count of bases not matched to a gene: 8. The CDR3 length is 14 residues. CDR1 is SGHRS, CDR2 YFSETQ, per germline. The CDR3 reads CASSLKDRPGGYTF. In DNA form, the CDR3 reads TGCGCCAGCAGCTTGAAGGACAGGCCCGGCGGCTACACCTTC.

The rearrangement joins TRBV2 to TRBJ2-5; the D is unclear. The V gene's germline CDR1 is SNHLY and CDR2 FYNNEI. The CDR3 has 12 amino acids. The V end lost 6 bases, the J end lost 5 bases, and 10 bases lay between the germline ends. In nucleotides, the CDR3 is TGTGCCAGCAGCAGTGGCTCGGAGACCCAGTACTTC. Protein: CASSSGSETQYF.

V gene TRBV27 combines with J gene TRBJ1-4; TRBD1 aligns across 7 bases. This CDR3 spans 14 amino acids. Germline trimming cut 8 bases from V and 6 bases from J; bases unmatched to any gene: 9. Germline loops: CDR1 MNHEY, CDR2 SMNVEV (reference sequence). Here the CDR3 DNA reads TGTGCCAGCGGTTCAGACAGGGCGGATGAAAAACTGTTTTTT. It is translated as CASGSDRADEKLFF.

A note on this clone: Other DNA variants within this sample encode the same CDR3. The V and J genes are TRBV28 and TRBJ1-6, with TRBD1 matching 8 bases. V dropped 4 bases and J dropped 13; count of bases not matched to a gene: 18. Germline V gene data show CDR1 as MDHEN and CDR2 as SYDVKM. The length of the CDR3 is 17 residues. The CDR3 DNA is TGTGCCAGCAGTTCCCCTCATATCCGGGACAGGATATCCCCCCTCCACTTT. It codes for CASSSPHIRDRISPLHF.

V gene TRBV4-1 combines with J gene TRBJ2-5, with D possibly being TRBD1 (5 bases). The J call may be faulty, since TRBJ2-7 better matches the DNA end. The CDR3 runs to 18 residues. Looked up from germline, CDR1 is MGHRA and CDR2 is YSYEKL. The CDR3 coding sequence is TGCGCCAGCAGCCAAGATTTGAATTTGGGGCTGCCTCATTACGAGCAGTACTTC. The encoded protein is CASSQDLNLGLPHYEQYF.

The chain uses TRBV19 and TRBJ2-5, with TRBD1 as a possible D gene (5 bases). CDR3 length equals 11 residues. V was shortened by 5 bases and J by 4 bases, with 5 bases between the two germline ends. Germline loops: CDR1 LNHDA, CDR2 SQIVND (reference sequence). The CDR3 loop is CASSDRETQYF. The CDR3 DNA follows: TGTGCCAGTAGTGACAGAGAGACCCAGTACTTC.

The V and J genes are TRBV20-1 and TRBJ2-1; 7 bases map to TRBD1. CDR3 length: 11 residues. With 5 bases clipped from V and 14 bases from J, the junction kept 9 bases outside the gene matches. The germline V gene has CDR1 DFQATT and CDR2 SNEGSKA (reference sequence). The CDR3 DNA is TGCAGTGCTCCCCGACAGGGTCAAAAGTTCTTC. Translation gives CSAPRQGQKFF.

The rearrangement joins TRBV7-9 to TRBJ2-1, with TRBD1 identical over 9 bases. Germline V gene data show CDR1 as SEHNR and CDR2 as FQNEAQ (reference sequence). V gave up 5 bases and J gave up 3 bases; unmatched junction bases: 8. CDR3 length: 16 residues. This chain's CDR3 is CASSPDGTGYYNEQFF. For the CDR3, the DNA is TGTGCCAGCAGCCCGGACGGGACAGGGTACTACAATGAGCAGTTCTTC.